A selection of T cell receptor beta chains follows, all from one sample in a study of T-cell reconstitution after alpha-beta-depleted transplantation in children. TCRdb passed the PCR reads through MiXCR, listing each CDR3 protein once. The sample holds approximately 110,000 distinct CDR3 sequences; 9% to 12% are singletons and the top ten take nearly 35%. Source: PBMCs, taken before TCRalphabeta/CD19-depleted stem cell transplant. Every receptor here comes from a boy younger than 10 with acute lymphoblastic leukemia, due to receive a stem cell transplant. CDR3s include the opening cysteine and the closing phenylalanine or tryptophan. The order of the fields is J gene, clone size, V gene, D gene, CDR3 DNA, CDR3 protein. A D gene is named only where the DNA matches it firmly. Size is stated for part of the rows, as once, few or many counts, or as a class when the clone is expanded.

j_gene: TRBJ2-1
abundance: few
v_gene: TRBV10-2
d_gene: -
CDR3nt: TGCGCCAGCAGTGAGTCTGGCGCCTACAATGAGCAGTTCTTC
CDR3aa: CASSESGAYNEQFF

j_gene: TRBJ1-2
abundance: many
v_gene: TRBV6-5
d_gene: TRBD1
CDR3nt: TGTGCCAGCAGTTACTCGGCAGGGGGCTATGGCTACACCTTC
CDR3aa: CASSYSAGGYGYTF

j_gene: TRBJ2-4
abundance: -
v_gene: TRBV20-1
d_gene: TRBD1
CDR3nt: TGCAGTGCAACACCCAGACAGGGCATCGGAAACATTCAGTACTTC
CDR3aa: CSATPRQGIGNIQYF

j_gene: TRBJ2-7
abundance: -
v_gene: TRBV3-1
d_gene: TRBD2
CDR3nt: TGTGCCAGCAGCCAAGATAGCGGGACCGGCTACGAGCAGTACTTC
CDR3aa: CASSQDSGTGYEQYF

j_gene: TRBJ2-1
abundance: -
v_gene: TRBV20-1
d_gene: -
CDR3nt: TGCAGTGCTAGCCCTTTGGAGAAGAGGGCCAATGAGCAGTTCTTC
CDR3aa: CSASPLEKRANEQFF

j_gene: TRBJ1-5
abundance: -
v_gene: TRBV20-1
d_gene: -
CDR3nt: TGCAGTGCTAGTTCCCCGGGACCTCGGCAGCCCCAGCATTTT
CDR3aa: CSASSPGPRQPQHF

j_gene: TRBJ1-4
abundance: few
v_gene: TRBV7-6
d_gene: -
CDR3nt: TGTGCCAGCAGCCTCAAGGTGACAACTAATGAAAAACTGTTTTTT
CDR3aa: CASSLKVTTNEKLFF

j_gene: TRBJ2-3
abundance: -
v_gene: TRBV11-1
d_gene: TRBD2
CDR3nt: TGTGCCAGCAGCTTAGGGACTAGCGGGAGGGCCGGAGGTGCAGATACGCAGTATTTT
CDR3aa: CASSLGTSGRAGGADTQYF

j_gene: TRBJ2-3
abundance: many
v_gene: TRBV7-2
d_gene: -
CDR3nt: TGTGCCAGCAGCCGCGGCCGTGCCCACACAGATACGCAGTATTTT
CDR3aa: CASSRGRAHTDTQYF

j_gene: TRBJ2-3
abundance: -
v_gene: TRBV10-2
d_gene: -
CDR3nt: TGCGCCAGCAGTGTAACCGTGGATACGCAGTATTTT
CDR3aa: CASSVTVDTQYF

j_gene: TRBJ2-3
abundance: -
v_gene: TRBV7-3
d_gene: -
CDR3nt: TGTGCCAGCAGCTTAACAGACACAGATACGCAGTATTTT
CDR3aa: CASSLTDTDTQYF

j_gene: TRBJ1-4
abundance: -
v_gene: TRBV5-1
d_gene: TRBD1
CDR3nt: TGCGCCAGCAGCTTGCGGCCGGGACAGGGCGCTGAAAAACTGTTTTTT
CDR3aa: CASSLRPGQGAEKLFF

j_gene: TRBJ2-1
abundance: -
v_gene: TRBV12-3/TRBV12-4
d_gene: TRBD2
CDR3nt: TGTGCCAGCAGTCGACCCCGGACTAGCGGGAGGGGCAATGAGCAGTTCTTC
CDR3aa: CASSRPRTSGRGNEQFF

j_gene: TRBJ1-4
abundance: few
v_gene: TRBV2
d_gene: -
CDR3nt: TGTGCCAGCAGTGAATGGGGTCAGCCAGCGGATGAAAAACTGTTTTTT
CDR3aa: CASSEWGQPADEKLFF

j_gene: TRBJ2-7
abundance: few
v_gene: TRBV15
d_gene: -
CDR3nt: TGTGCCACCAGCAACCTACTCGGAGGTTCCTACGAGCAGTACTTC
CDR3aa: CATSNLLGGSYEQYF

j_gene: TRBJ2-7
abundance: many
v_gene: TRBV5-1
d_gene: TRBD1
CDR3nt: TGCGCCAGCAGCTCTGGGGACAGGTGGGACGAGCAGTACTTC
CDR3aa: CASSSGDRWDEQYF

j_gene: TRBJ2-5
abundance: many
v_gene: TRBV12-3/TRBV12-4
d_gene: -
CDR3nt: TGTGCCAGCAGTTTAGAGGGTTGGGACGTTCAAGAGACCCAGTACTTC
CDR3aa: CASSLEGWDVQETQYF

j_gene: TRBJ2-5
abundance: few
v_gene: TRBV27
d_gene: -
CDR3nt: TGTGCCAGCGGCCGGGGCCGGGACCAAGAGACCCAGTACTTC
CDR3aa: CASGRGRDQETQYF

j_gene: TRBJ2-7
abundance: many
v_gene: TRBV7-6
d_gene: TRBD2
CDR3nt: TGTGCCAGCAGTCACCTCAACCGGGACTATCCCTACGAGCAGTACTTC
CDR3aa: CASSHLNRDYPYEQYF

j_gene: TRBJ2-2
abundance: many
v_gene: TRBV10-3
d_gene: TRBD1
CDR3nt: TGTGCCATCAGTGTAAATACAGGGGGAAACACCGGGGAGCTGTTTTTT
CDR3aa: CAISVNTGGNTGELFF

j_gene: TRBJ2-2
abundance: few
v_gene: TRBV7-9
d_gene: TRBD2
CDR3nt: TGTGCCAGCAGCTTAGCGGGACTAGCGGGGCCATTTGGGGAGCTGTTTTTT
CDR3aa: CASSLAGLAGPFGELFF

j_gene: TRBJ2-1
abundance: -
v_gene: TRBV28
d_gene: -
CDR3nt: TGTGCCAGCAGTCTGTCCGGCCCAGCCTCCAATGAGCAGTTCTTC
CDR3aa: CASSLSGPASNEQFF

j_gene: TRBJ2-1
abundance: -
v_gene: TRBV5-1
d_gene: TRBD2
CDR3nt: TGCGCCAGCAGCTTGAGTCGTGCGGGAGATGAGCAGTTCTTC
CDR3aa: CASSLSRAGDEQFF

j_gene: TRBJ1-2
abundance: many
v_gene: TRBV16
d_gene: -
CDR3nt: TGTGCCAGCAGCCAAGATAGCCAGGATAGCTATGGCTACACCTTC
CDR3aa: CASSQDSQDSYGYTF

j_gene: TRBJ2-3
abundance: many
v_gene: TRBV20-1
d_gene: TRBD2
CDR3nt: TGCAGTGCGCTGCCGACTAGCGGGAGCACAGATACGCAGTATTTT
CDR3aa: CSALPTSGSTDTQYF

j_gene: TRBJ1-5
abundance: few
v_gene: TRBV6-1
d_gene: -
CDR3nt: TGTGCCAGCAACTTGCCAGGGAATAGCAATCAGCCCCAGCATTTT
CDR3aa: CASNLPGNSNQPQHF

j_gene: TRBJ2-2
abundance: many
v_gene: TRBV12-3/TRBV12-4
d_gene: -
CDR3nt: TGTGCCAGCAGTCGTGACCCCTTACGAACGACCGGGGAGCTGTTTTTT
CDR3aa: CASSRDPLRTTGELFF

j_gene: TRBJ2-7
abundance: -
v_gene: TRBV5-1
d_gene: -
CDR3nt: TGCGCCAGCAGCCCCTTAACCGGGACGGACTACGAGCAGTACTTC
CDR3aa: CASSPLTGTDYEQYF